Presented here are 16 T cell receptor beta chains from one specimen sequenced in a study of shared clonotypes between healthy human individuals. Data came from immunoSEQ multiplex PCR; TCRdb stores just in-frame clones and leaves some out. Of about 2.4 million clones in the sample, approximately 92% were seen once. Sequencing was performed on naive CD4+ T cells sorted from blood. Subset here: CD45RA+ positively selected. The source of these receptors is a man aged 18 to 29 in good health.

The chain uses TRBV6-6 and TRBJ2-5; no firm D call. Trimming cost V 0 bases and J 4 bases, with 9 bases left between them. The CDR3 is 14 amino acids. The germline V gene has CDR1 MNHNY and CDR2 SVGAGI (reference sequence). CDR3 region: CASSYSGIGETQYF. In nucleotides, the CDR3 is TGTGCCAGCAGTTACTCGGGTATAGGAGAGACCCAGTACTTC.

The chain couples TRBV4-3 to TRBJ1-1, with D perhaps TRBD1 (6 bases). Germline CDR1 and CDR2: LGHNA and YSLEER. Trimming shortened V by 3 bases and J by 6 bases, and 17 bases separated the two germline ends. CDR3 length: 15 residues. The CDR3 DNA sequence: TGCGCCAGCAGCCACCACGGGACGGAGGGGGCTGAAGCTTTCTTT. Protein product: CASSHHGTEGAEAFF.

This clone was detected a few times. The chain recombines TRBV18 with TRBJ2-1, with 9 bases lining up with TRBD2. Germline V gene sequence: CDR1 KGHSH, CDR2 LQKENI. This CDR3 is built from 15 residues. The J segment lost 3 bases and the V segment lost 6 bases, leaving 6 bases of the junction unmatched. The CDR3 loop is CASSPGLAIYNEQFF. CDR3 bases: TGTGCCAGCTCTCCGGGACTAGCCATCTACAATGAGCAGTTCTTC. Together with reference TRBV18 and TRBJ2-1, the CDR3 gives the full variable domain: NAGVMQNPRHLVRRRGQEARLRCSPMKGHSHVYWYRQLPEEGLKFMVYLQKENIIDESGMPKERFSAEFPKEGPSILRIQQVVRGDSAAYFCASSPGLAIYNEQFFGPGTRLTVL.

Turning to this clone: In the same sample, other DNA sequences code for this CDR3. This chain uses TRBV19 with TRBJ1-5; D gene ambiguous. Germline CDR1 is LNHDA and CDR2 is SQIVND (reference sequence). Trimming cost V 5 bases and J 7 bases, with 12 bases left between them. CDR3 size: 13 residues. The CDR3 DNA sequence: TGTGCCAGTAGTCGACAAGGAGGACAGCCCCAGCATTTT. It is translated as CASSRQGGQPQHF. Combining the CDR3 with reference TRBV19 and TRBJ1-5 gives the whole variable domain DGGITQSPKYLFRKEGQNVTLSCEQNLNHDAMYWYRQDPGQGLRLIYYSQIVNDFQKGDIAEGYSVSREKKESFPLTVTSAQKNPTAFYLCASSRQGGQPQHFGDGTRLSIL.

The chain carries TRBV4-3 and TRBJ2-2; D is possibly TRBD1 or TRBD2 (5 bases each). V shed 4 bases and J shed 7 bases, with 16 bases lying between them. CDR1 and CDR2 (germline): LGHNA, YSLEER. The CDR3 length is 15 residues. The CDR3, as DNA: TGCGCCAGCAGCCCTGCACCCGGGGCTCACGGGGAGCTGTTTTTT. Protein product: CASSPAPGAHGELFF.

CDR3 region: CASSDPSGGFSTGELFF. As DNA, the CDR3 is TGTGCCAGCAGTGATCCTAGCGGGGGATTTAGCACCGGGGAGCTGTTTTTT. The chain combines TRBV2 with TRBJ2-2; TRBD2 matches at 10 bases. Looked up from germline, CDR1 is SNHLY and CDR2 is FYNNEI. J gave up 4 bases and V 3 bases, and 8 bases lay outside the gene matches. The CDR3 has 17 amino acids.

V gene TRBV7-2 combines with J gene TRBJ1-1; no reliable D call. Germline CDR1 reads SGHTA; CDR2 reads FQGNSA. This CDR3 is 15 amino acids long. With 2 bases removed from V and 0 bases from J, the gap between germline ends came to 10 bases. CDR3 bases: TGTGCCAGCAGCTTAACCGGACTAATGAACACTGAAGCTTTCTTT. Translation gives CASSLTGLMNTEAFF.

This clone was recorded once. The chain recombines TRBV6-4 with TRBJ2-7; D possibly corresponds to TRBD2 (6 bases). Germline V gene lookup returns CDR1 MRHNA and CDR2 SNTAGT. The CDR3 sequence is 13 residues long. V gave up 7 bases and J gave up 1 base, with 11 bases separating them. CDR3 nucleotide sequence: TGTGCCAGCATGGGTAGCGGATCCTACGAGCAGTACTTC. Protein sequence: CASMGSGSYEQYF.

V gene TRBV5-4 combines with J gene TRBJ2-4, with 10 bases aligning to TRBD2. Germline CDR1 SGHNT, CDR2 YYREEE (reference sequence). The CDR3 has 17 residues. The J segment lost 6 bases and the V segment lost 5 bases, leaving 14 bases of the junction unmatched. CDR3 sequence reads: CASSGGGLAGAGNIQYF. CDR3 nucleotide sequence: TGTGCCAGCAGTGGGGGGGGCCTAGCGGGAGCGGGAAACATTCAGTACTTC.

This sequence joins TRBV6-5 and TRBJ1-6, with unresolved D. Germline V gene sequence: CDR1 MNHEY, CDR2 SVGAGI. This CDR3 has 14 amino acids. V lost 6 bases, J lost 5 bases, and 11 bases lay in between. The CDR3 is CASRNELDNSPLHF. The CDR3 coding sequence is TGTGCCAGCAGGAACGAGTTGGATAATTCACCCCTCCACTTT.

Here the CDR3 DNA reads TGCGCGTCTGGGGCGAAAGAGACCCAGTACTTC. This encodes CASGAKETQYF. The chain couples TRBV20-1 to TRBJ2-5; D perhaps matches TRBD1 (5 bases). Germline-derived CDR1 and CDR2 are DFQATT and SNEGSKA (reference sequence). The length of the CDR3 is 11 residues.

This clone was detected only a few times. V and J are TRBV18 and TRBJ2-1; tentatively, D is TRBD2 (6 bases). The V gene lost 1 base and the J gene lost 8 bases, with 9 bases spanning the gap. The CDR3 length is 13 residues. Germline V gives CDR1 KGHSH, CDR2 LQKENI. The CDR3 here is CASSPLSGDEQFF. The CDR3 DNA reads TGTGCCAGCTCACCACTTAGCGGAGATGAGCAGTTCTTC.

A note on this clone: This CDR3 is also generated by other DNA sequences in the sample. The genes are TRBV6-5 and TRBJ1-1, with TRBD1 identical over 8 bases. The trim removed 5 bases at V and 5 bases at J, leaving 7 bases unmatched. The CDR3 is made up of 14 amino acids. Germline V gene sequence: CDR1 MNHEY, CDR2 SVGAGI. For the CDR3, the DNA is TGTGCCAGCAGTCGAGGGACAGGAGGGACTGAAGCTTTCTTT. This encodes CASSRGTGGTEAFF.

This rearrangement joins TRBV7-2 to TRBJ2-6; 12 bases are shared with TRBD2. The length of the CDR3 is 17 residues. Per germline, CDR1 SGHTA and CDR2 FQGNSA. After removal of 5 bases from V and 3 bases from J, the junction contained 5 bases not matched to a gene. The CDR3 bases are TGTGCCAGCAGCGAGGGACTAGCGGGTTTTGGGGCCAACGTCCTGACTTTC. Its translation: CASSEGLAGFGANVLTF.

This clone came up once. This sequence joins TRBV7-9 and TRBJ1-2; D may be TRBD1 (5 bases). Germline V gene data show CDR1 as SEHNR and CDR2 as FQNEAQ (reference sequence). V dropped 1 base and J dropped 8 bases, with 20 bases sitting between them. The length of the CDR3 is 16 residues. CDR3 DNA sequence: TGTGCCAGCAGCTTAGGCGGGGCAGGGAAGGGATACGGCTACACCTTC. It encodes CASSLGGAGKGYGYTF.

This chain links TRBV6-4 with TRBJ1-2; unclear D gene. The CDR3 extends over 15 amino acids. Between the trimmed V and J ends, which lost 0 bases and 0 bases, there was a span of 8 bases. CDR1 is MRHNA and CDR2 is SNTAGT in the germline V gene. CDR3 sequence (DNA): TGTGCCAGCAGTGACTCGGCAGGAGCTAACTATGGCTACACCTTC. It yields the protein CASSDSAGANYGYTF.